The 28 T cell receptor beta chains presented below share a single source sample, sequenced in a study of blood T cell repertoires in COVID-19. TCRdb keeps only in-frame clones here, not all; method: immunoSEQ multiplex PCR. Of some 130,000 clones listed, 88% are singletons. The sequencing input was peripheral blood. The receptors originated from a man aged 45-65 years with acute or convalescent COVID-19.

V and J are TRBV5-6 and TRBJ2-3; D might be TRBD2 (5 bases). Between the trimmed V and J ends, which lost 4 bases and 4 bases, there was a span of 16 bases. The germline V gene has CDR1 SGHDT and CDR2 YYEEEE. CDR3 length: 15 amino acids. CDR3 in DNA: TGTGCCAGCAGCCCCGGGAACGTCGGAGCAGATACGCAGTATTTT. The encoded protein is CASSPGNVGADTQYF.

This clone was observed a single time. The chain uses TRBV5-1 and TRBJ2-7, with a weak D call TRBD2 (5 bases). CDR1 is SGHRS and CDR2 is YFSETQ in the germline V gene. The V end was cut by 0 bases, the J end by 3 bases, with 10 bases between. This CDR3 contains 14 residues. CDR3 in amino acids: CASSLGGLHYEQYF. The CDR3 DNA is TGCGCCAGCAGCTTGGGAGGACTTCACTACGAGCAGTACTTC.

This clone was detected a few times. This rearrangement joins TRBV19 to TRBJ1-1; D perhaps matches TRBD1 (6 bases). This CDR3 has 14 residues. V lost 1 base and J 2 bases, leaving 8 bases between the germline ends. The germline CDR1 and CDR2 sequences are LNHDA and SQIVND (reference sequence). CDR3 coding DNA: TGTGCCAGTAGTATAGGGGACATTAACACTGAAGCTTTCTTT. This codes for CASSIGDINTEAFF. Supplemented by reference TRBV19 and TRBJ1-1, the full variable domain reads DGGITQSPKYLFRKEGQNVTLSCEQNLNHDAMYWYRQDPGQGLRLIYYSQIVNDFQKGDIAEGYSVSREKKESFPLTVTSAQKNPTAFYLCASSIGDINTEAFFGQGTRLTVV.

The V call is TRBV6-5, the J call TRBJ1-1; D unclear. The germline V gene has CDR1 MNHEY and CDR2 SVGAGI. The V end was cut by 8 bases, the J end by 1 base, with 14 bases between. There are 14 residues in the CDR3. The chain's CDR3 is CASDLGGKNTEAFF. CDR3 nucleotide sequence: TGTGCCAGCGATCTCGGAGGGAAGAACACTGAAGCTTTCTTT.

The chain couples TRBV10-3 to TRBJ2-4; TRBD2 matches at 7 bases. This CDR3 is 15 amino acids long. Germline assignment: CDR1 ENHRY and CDR2 SYGVKD. The V gene end was trimmed by 6 bases and the J gene end by 0 bases; junction bases not matched to a gene: 5. The CDR3 spells CAISAGGVAKNIQYF. The CDR3 nucleotides are TGTGCCATCAGCGCTGGGGGGGTAGCCAAAAACATTCAGTACTTC.

The chain combines TRBV5-3 with TRBJ2-1, with 11 nucleotides matching TRBD2. TRBV5-3 is placed among ORFs of uncertain function. Trimming removed 4 bases from V and 2 bases from J; junction bases left unmatched: 11. CDR3 length equals 18 residues. The CDR3 loop reads CARSGGASGGRPYNEQFF. The CDR3 DNA reads TGTGCCAGAAGCGGCGGGGCTAGCGGGGGGAGACCCTACAATGAGCAGTTCTTC.

V is TRBV5-1 and J is TRBJ1-3, with TRBD1 matching over 7 bases. The trim removed 4 bases at V and 3 bases at J, leaving 7 bases unmatched. Looked up from germline, CDR1 is SGHRS and CDR2 is YFSETQ. The CDR3 consists of 15 residues. The CDR3 coding sequence is TGCGCCAGCAGCCCCCGAGGGGGCAGTGGAAACACCATATATTTT. Translation gives CASSPRGGSGNTIYF.

The genes are TRBV2 and TRBJ1-6, with a possible D match to TRBD1 (5 bases). Germline CDR1 SNHLY, CDR2 FYNNEI. V was shortened by 8 bases and J by 0 bases, with 14 bases between the two germline ends. This CDR3 has 16 amino acids. The CDR3 DNA reads TGTGCCAGCGGTAAACAGGCGAGCTCCTATAATTCACCCCTCCACTTT. Translated, it gives CASGKQASSYNSPLHF.

The J gene is TRBJ1-2, the V gene TRBV5-6; a possible D gene is TRBD1 (6 bases). The CDR3 contains 15 residues. Trimming removed 1 base at V and 4 bases at J, with 14 bases between. Germline CDR1 reads SGHDT; CDR2 reads YYEEEE. The CDR3 region is CASSLPRGILYGYTF. The CDR3 coding sequence is TGTGCCAGCAGCTTGCCCAGGGGAATCCTCTATGGCTACACCTTC.

V gene TRBV6-1 combines with J gene TRBJ2-1, with 7 bases matching TRBD2. CDR3 length: 19 residues. The trim removed 1 base at V and 0 bases at J, leaving 12 bases unmatched. Germline assignment: CDR1 MNHNS and CDR2 SASEGT. Written as DNA, the CDR3 is TGTGCCAGCAGTGAAGAACTTTTCCTAGCGGACCGCTCCTACAATGAGCAGTTCTTC. Translation gives CASSEELFLADRSYNEQFF.

V is TRBV20-1 and J is TRBJ2-3; tentative D call: TRBD2 (6 bases). The V end lost 5 bases, the J end lost 6 bases, and 9 bases lay between the germline ends. The CDR3 is made up of 11 amino acids. Germline loops: CDR1 DFQATT, CDR2 SNEGSKA (reference sequence). Here the CDR3 DNA reads TGCAGTGCTCTCCGGGGGGATACGCAGTATTTT. Translating it yields CSALRGDTQYF.

This chain links TRBV6-6 with TRBJ1-2; D is unresolved. V lost 6 bases to trimming and J lost 10 bases, with 12 bases between them. Germline CDR1 reads MNHNY; CDR2 reads SVGAGI (reference sequence). This CDR3 has 11 residues. The CDR3 coding sequence is TGTGCCAGCAGAACCGGGATCTTCTACACCTTC. Amino acid sequence: CASRTGIFYTF.

V usage is TRBV6-1 and J usage is TRBJ2-1; 11 positions agree with TRBD2. Unmatched junction bases numbered 4, after V lost 2 bases and J lost 4 bases. Germline CDR1 MNHNS, CDR2 SASEGT. The CDR3 consists of 16 residues. The chain's CDR3 is CASSERASGGYNEQFF. CDR3 nucleotide sequence: TGTGCCAGCAGTGAAAGGGCTAGCGGGGGGTACAATGAGCAGTTCTTC.

This chain uses TRBV9 with TRBJ2-2; TRBD1 agrees at 9 bases. The CDR3 is 16 residues long. Trimming at V came to 4 bases and at J to 7 bases, leaving 11 bases not matched to a gene. From germline, CDR1 is SGDLS and CDR2 YYNGEE. The CDR3 nucleotides read TGTGCCAGCAGCATACAGGGGGCTAGCGTAGGCGGGGAGCTGTTTTTT. Translating gives CASSIQGASVGGELFF.

The J gene is TRBJ1-1, the V gene TRBV2; D unresolved. Per the germline V gene, CDR1 is SNHLY and CDR2 is FYNNEI. With 1 base removed from V and 2 bases from J, the gap between germline ends came to 5 bases. This CDR3 spans 13 amino acids. The CDR3 DNA sequence: TGTGCCAGCAGTGAAGGGAGAAACACTGAAGCTTTCTTT. This sequence encodes CASSEGRNTEAFF.

The chain couples TRBV9 to TRBJ1-4; tentatively, D is TRBD1 (6 bases). This CDR3 is built from 12 residues. The germline V gene encodes CDR1 SGDLS and CDR2 YYNGEE. V lost 5 bases and J lost 8, with 10 bases in between. The CDR3 region is CASSARGEKLFF. CDR3 DNA: TGTGCCAGCAGTGCCAGGGGCGAAAAACTGTTTTTT.

V is TRBV9 and J is TRBJ1-1, with TRBD1 matching 10 bases. The CDR3 has 18 residues. Trimming took 0 bases from V and 2 from J; bases not matched to a gene: 10. Looked up from germline, CDR1 is SGDLS and CDR2 is YYNGEE. This CDR3 reads CASSVAASWDRGNTEAFF. Written as DNA, the CDR3 is TGTGCCAGCAGCGTAGCGGCTTCCTGGGACAGGGGAAACACTGAAGCTTTCTTT.

The CDR3 DNA sequence: TGTGCCAGCAGCTTGTTATCGGGAGAGACCCAGTACTTC. Translation gives CASSLLSGETQYF. This sequence joins TRBV5-6 and TRBJ2-5; D gene unclear. Trimming cost V 1 base and J 4 bases, with 8 bases left between them. The CDR3 totals 13 residues. CDR1 and CDR2 from the germline V gene are SGHDT and YYEEEE.

This clone was counted only a few times. The rearrangement uses TRBV6-5 and TRBJ2-1; TRBD2 aligns across 9 bases. The germline V gene encodes CDR1 MNHEY and CDR2 SVGAGI. J gave up 9 bases and V 5 bases, and 11 bases lay outside the gene matches. This CDR3 spans 15 amino acids. CDR3 amino acids: CASSPPGLARGEQFF. The CDR3 DNA follows: TGTGCCAGCAGTCCGCCGGGACTAGCTAGGGGTGAGCAGTTCTTC.

The rearrangement uses TRBV19 and TRBJ1-1, with D maybe TRBD1 (6 bases). V lost 4 bases to trimming and J lost 3 bases, with 12 bases between them. The V gene's germline CDR1 is LNHDA and CDR2 SQIVND (reference sequence). This CDR3 is built from 14 residues. CDR3 protein: CASSTAWTDTEAFF. DNA for the CDR3: TGTGCCAGTAGTACCGCCTGGACAGACACTGAAGCTTTCTTT. Based on the CDR3 plus reference TRBV19 and TRBJ1-1, the full variable domain is DGGITQSPKYLFRKEGQNVTLSCEQNLNHDAMYWYRQDPGQGLRLIYYSQIVNDFQKGDIAEGYSVSREKKESFPLTVTSAQKNPTAFYLCASSTAWTDTEAFFGQGTRLTVV.

The J gene is TRBJ2-5, the V gene TRBV11-2; TRBD2 is a possible D gene (6 bases). In germline, CDR1 is SGHAT, CDR2 FQNNGV. V was pared by 5 bases and J by 5 bases, with 15 bases between. The CDR3 extends over 14 amino acids. In DNA form, the CDR3 reads TGTGCCAGCAGCCCCGGGACTTGGGGGGAGACCCAGTACTTC. Protein product: CASSPGTWGETQYF.

This chain connects TRBV18 to TRBJ2-1, with D possibly TRBD2 on 5 matching bases. Trimming left V 6 bases short and J 9 bases short, with 15 bases between. Germline CDR1 KGHSH, CDR2 LQKENI. This CDR3 is built from 13 residues. The CDR3: CASSSAVRGEQFF. CDR3 nucleotides: TGTGCCAGCTCTTCAGCGGTAAGAGGTGAGCAGTTCTTC.

This clone has only one observation. The chain joins TRBV5-6 to TRBJ1-2; weak D call: TRBD1 (5 bases). Germline loops: CDR1 SGHDT, CDR2 YYEEEE. V was shortened by 0 bases and J by 7 bases, with 13 bases between the two germline ends. The CDR3 runs to 14 residues. CDR3 nucleotide sequence: TGTGCCAGCAGCTTGGTTGGCAGGGCTCTTGGCTACACCTTC. Translation gives CASSLVGRALGYTF.

V and J are TRBV5-1 and TRBJ2-2; unclear D gene. CDR1 is SGHRS and CDR2 is YFSETQ in the germline V gene. CDR3 length: 14 residues. Deletions cut 2 bases from V and 2 bases from J, with 7 bases between. CDR3 protein: CASSFSTNTGELFF. The CDR3 DNA follows: TGCGCCAGCAGCTTTTCCACAAACACCGGGGAGCTGTTTTTT.

This chain connects TRBV12-3 or TRBV12-4 to TRBJ1-1; weak D call: TRBD1 (6 bases). Trimming took 3 bases from V and 6 from J, leaving 8 bases between them. CDR3 length equals 12 residues. The CDR3 is CASSFTGSEAFF. The CDR3 bases are TGTGCCAGCAGTTTTACAGGGTCTGAAGCTTTCTTT.

V is TRBV3-1 (or the pseudogene TRBV3-2) and J is TRBJ2-3; maybe TRBD2 (7 bases). The CDR3 has 16 amino acids. V shed 1 base and J shed 3 bases, with 14 bases lying between them. Germline V gene sequence: CDR1 LGHDT, CDR2 YNNKEL (reference sequence). CDR3 coding DNA: TGTGCCAGCAGCCAAGGGGGAGGGGGGAGGACAGATACGCAGTATTTT. Its translation is CASSQGGGGRTDTQYF.

The chain carries TRBV10-3 and TRBJ1-2; D gene ambiguous. Trimming left V 8 bases short and J 8 bases short, with 15 bases between. This CDR3 region has 12 residues. Germline assignment: CDR1 ENHRY and CDR2 SYGVKD. The CDR3 nucleotides read TGTGCCATCGGTGTCAGTATGAGGGGCTACACCTTC. It yields the protein CAIGVSMRGYTF.

This chain uses TRBV9 with TRBJ1-1, with a weak D call TRBD1 (6 bases). The germline V gene encodes CDR1 SGDLS and CDR2 YYNGEE. V was pared by 0 bases and J by 7 bases, with 10 bases between. This CDR3 is built from 13 residues. CDR3 coding DNA: TGTGCCAGCAGCGTAGAACAGGGTAATGAAGCTTTCTTT. It translates to CASSVEQGNEAFF.